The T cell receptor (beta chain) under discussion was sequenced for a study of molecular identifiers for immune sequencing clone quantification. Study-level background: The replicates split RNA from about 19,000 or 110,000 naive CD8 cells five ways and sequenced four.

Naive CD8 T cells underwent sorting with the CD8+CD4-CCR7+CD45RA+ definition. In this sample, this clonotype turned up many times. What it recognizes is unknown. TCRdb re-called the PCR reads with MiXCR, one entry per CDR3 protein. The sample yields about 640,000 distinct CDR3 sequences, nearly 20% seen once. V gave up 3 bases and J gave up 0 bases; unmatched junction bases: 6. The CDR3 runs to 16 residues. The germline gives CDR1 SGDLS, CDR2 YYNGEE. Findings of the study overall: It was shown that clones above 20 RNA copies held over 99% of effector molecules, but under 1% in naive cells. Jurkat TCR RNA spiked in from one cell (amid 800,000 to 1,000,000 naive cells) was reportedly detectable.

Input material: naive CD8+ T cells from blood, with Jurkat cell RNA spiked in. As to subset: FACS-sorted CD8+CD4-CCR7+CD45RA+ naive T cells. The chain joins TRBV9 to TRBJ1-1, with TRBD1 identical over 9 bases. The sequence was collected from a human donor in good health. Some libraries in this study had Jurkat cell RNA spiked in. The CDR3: CASSAPGQGMNTEAFF. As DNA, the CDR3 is TGTGCCAGCAGCGCCCCTGGACAGGGGATGAACACTGAAGCTTTCTTT.